One sample yielded the 27 T cell receptor beta chains listed below, sequenced in a study of T cell repertoires in cytomegalovirus infection. TCRdb redid the calling of the reads with MiXCR, one entry per CDR3 protein. The repertoire consists of about 250,000 distinct CDR3 sequences, with approximately 15% occurring once and the leading ten covering around 43%. The sample consisted of CD8+ T cells from PBMCs. The receptors stem from a human donor in good health (CMV status not recorded). Some clones in this sample may be carry-over from other donors' samples.

This chain uses TRBV11-2 with TRBJ2-7; D unresolved. Germline lookup yields CDR1 SGHAT and CDR2 FQNNGV. This CDR3 comprises 15 residues. V was trimmed by 5 bases and J by 2 bases, leaving 16 bases between them. This CDR3 reads CASSPPGLGAYEQYF. CDR3 sequence (DNA): TGTGCCAGCAGCCCTCCCGGGTTAGGAGCCTACGAGCAGTACTTC.

This sequence joins TRBV2 and TRBJ2-5; TRBD1 might be the D (6 bases). This CDR3 is built from 13 residues. CDR1 is SNHLY, CDR2 FYNNEI, per germline. The V gene lost 8 bases and the J gene lost 0 bases, with 10 bases spanning the gap. The CDR3 is CASPTGNQETQYF. CDR3 nucleotides: TGTGCCAGCCCAACAGGGAACCAAGAGACCCAGTACTTC.

There are many counts of this clonotype. The DNA for the CDR3 is TGTGCCAGCAGCTTAGTGCCGGGTTTAGAAGAGACCCAGTACTTC. Translated, it gives CASSLVPGLEETQYF. V is TRBV11-2 and J is TRBJ2-5; D ambiguous. V was trimmed by 1 base and J by 3 bases, leaving 12 bases between them. The CDR3 consists of 15 residues. Germline-derived CDR1 and CDR2 are SGHAT and FQNNGV.

The V and J genes are TRBV14 and TRBJ1-1; D may be TRBD1 (6 bases). The CDR3 loop spans 13 amino acids. Trimming took off 4 bases at V and 4 bases at J, with 10 bases between the two ends. Germline V gives CDR1 SGHDN, CDR2 FVKESK. The CDR3 region is CASSLRTATEAFF. The CDR3, as DNA: TGTGCCAGCAGCCTCAGGACAGCCACTGAAGCTTTCTTT.

This chain links TRBV6-2 or TRBV6-3 with TRBJ1-1, with D maybe TRBD1 (5 bases). The CDR3 is 14 residues long. Trimming removed 2 bases at V and 4 bases at J, with 11 bases between. CDR1 and CDR2 from the germline V gene are MNHEY and SVGEGT. CDR3 loop: CASSYGRVITEAFF. CDR3 nucleotides: TGTGCCAGCAGTTACGGCAGGGTGATCACTGAAGCTTTCTTT.

The chain is built from TRBV25-1 and TRBJ2-1, with a possible D match to TRBD2 (6 bases). CDR3 length equals 12 residues. Trimming took 6 bases from V and 10 from J, leaving 13 bases between them. CDR1 is MGHDK and CDR2 is SYGVNS in the germline V gene. The CDR3 DNA reads TGTGCCAGCAGATGGTCGGAGGGAGAGCAGTTCTTC. Residues: CASRWSEGEQFF.

The chain combines TRBV6-1 with TRBJ2-7; D is uncertain. Looked up from germline, CDR1 is MNHNS and CDR2 is SASEGT. The CDR3 extends over 13 amino acids. Trimming removed 8 bases at V and 3 bases at J, with 14 bases between. CDR3 loop: CASLTAVFYEQYF. CDR3 nucleotide sequence: TGTGCCAGCCTGACGGCAGTATTCTACGAGCAGTACTTC.

The gene calls are TRBV6-5 and TRBJ1-1; D is unresolved. The CDR3 is 15 amino acids. CDR1 is MNHEY and CDR2 is SVGAGI in the germline V gene. V gave up 5 bases and J gave up 3 bases, with 16 bases separating them. The CDR3 here is CASSPTRGLDTEAFF. Here the CDR3 DNA reads TGTGCCAGCAGTCCCACGCGGGGATTGGACACTGAAGCTTTCTTT.

This clonotype was observed many times. The chain carries TRBV12-3 or TRBV12-4 and TRBJ1-1; 8 bases agree with TRBD1. The length of the CDR3 is 13 residues. The trim removed 6 bases at V and 4 bases at J, leaving 4 bases unmatched. DNA of the CDR3: TGTGCCAGCAGCGCGACAGGGGCCACTGAAGCTTTCTTT. Protein product: CASSATGATEAFF.

This clonotype turned up a few times. The gene calls are TRBV6-6 and TRBJ1-1; 9 bases fit TRBD1. Germline V gene sequence: CDR1 MNHNY, CDR2 SVGAGI (reference sequence). J gave up 1 base and V 2 bases, and 5 bases lay outside the gene matches. This CDR3 comprises 16 residues. CDR3 region: CASSYTSGQGNTEAFF. The CDR3 DNA follows: TGTGCCAGCAGTTACACCTCGGGACAGGGGAACACTGAAGCTTTCTTT.

CDR3 sequence reads: CASSPSVYSYNEQFF. CDR3 nucleotides: TGCGCCAGCAGTCCAAGTGTATACTCCTACAATGAGCAGTTCTTC. The chain has TRBV4-1 and TRBJ2-1; D gene ambiguous. Germline loops: CDR1 MGHRA, CDR2 YSYEKL. V shed 6 bases and J shed 0 bases, with 12 bases lying between them. The CDR3 contains 15 residues.

This clonotype was observed many times. The genes are TRBV10-3 and TRBJ1-2; no clear D. Germline values: CDR1 ENHRY, CDR2 SYGVKD. Trimming cost V 2 bases and J 4 bases, with 14 bases left between them. The CDR3 consists of 15 residues. CDR3: CAISEPTYRPYGYTF. In DNA form, the CDR3 reads TGTGCCATCAGTGAGCCCACATATCGGCCCTATGGCTACACCTTC.

The chain couples TRBV9 to TRBJ2-3; D ambiguous. V gave up 4 bases and J gave up 4 bases, with 7 bases separating them. The CDR3 consists of 12 residues. CDR1 is SGDLS and CDR2 is YYNGEE in the germline V gene. The CDR3 region is CASSLHSDTQYF. CDR3 sequence (DNA): TGTGCCAGCAGCCTACACTCAGATACGCAGTATTTT.

In this sample, this clonotype turned up many times. The chain links TRBV6-2 or TRBV6-3 to TRBJ2-1; 10 nucleotides line up with TRBD2. J lost 2 bases, V lost 2 bases, and 0 bases had no gene match. This CDR3 is built from 15 residues. Germline V gene data show CDR1 as MNHEY and CDR2 as SVGEGT. In DNA, the CDR3 is TGTGCCAGCAGTTACAGCGGGGGGGCCTACAATGAGCAGTTCTTC. Amino acids: CASSYSGGAYNEQFF.

Only a few counts were recorded for this clonotype. This rearrangement joins TRBV14 to TRBJ2-3; TRBD2 matches 10 bases. The CDR3 runs 20 residues. In germline, CDR1 is SGHDN, CDR2 FVKESK. Trimming at V came to 0 bases and at J to 2 bases, leaving 14 bases not matched to a gene. The CDR3 here is CASSQEIAGGSSLNTDTQYF. The DNA for the CDR3 is TGTGCCAGCAGCCAAGAAATAGCGGGGGGTTCTTCTCTGAACACAGATACGCAGTATTTT.

This clonotype was counted between two and nine times. The genes are TRBV9 and TRBJ2-2; 7 positions match TRBD2. V lost 4 bases to trimming and J lost 0 bases; unmatched junction nucleotides: 6. Germline assignment: CDR1 SGDLS and CDR2 YYNGEE. This CDR3 is 16 amino acids long. The chain's CDR3 is CASSSPGGTNTGELFF. In DNA, the CDR3 is TGTGCCAGCAGCTCACCCGGGGGGACGAACACCGGGGAGCTGTTTTTT.

There are a few counts of this clonotype. The chain couples TRBV28 to TRBJ1-5, with unresolved D. CDR1 and CDR2 from the germline V gene are MDHEN and SYDVKM. Trimming cost V 3 bases and J 7 bases, with 13 bases left between them. The CDR3 loop spans 14 amino acids. CDR3 sequence: CASSFLQDSQPQHF. As DNA, the CDR3 is TGTGCCAGCAGTTTTCTCCAGGATAGCCAGCCCCAGCATTTT.

This clonotype was picked up many times. V usage is TRBV7-6 and J usage is TRBJ2-1, with no clear D. The CDR3 contains 13 residues. Trimming left V 2 bases short and J 2 bases short, with 4 bases between. Germline CDR1 reads SGHVS; CDR2 reads FNYEAQ. The CDR3 sequence is CASSLNTYNEQFF. DNA for the CDR3: TGTGCCAGCAGCTTAAACACCTACAATGAGCAGTTCTTC.

Ten or more counts support this clonotype. This rearrangement joins TRBV12-3 or TRBV12-4 to TRBJ1-2; no reliable D call. Trimming shortened V by 8 bases and J by 4 bases, and 8 bases separated the two germline ends. This CDR3 region has 11 residues. The CDR3 region is CASGGFYGYTF. As DNA, the CDR3 is TGTGCCAGCGGTGGATTCTATGGCTACACCTTC.

This clonotype was seen repeatedly, ten times or more. This rearrangement joins TRBV28 to TRBJ2-3; TRBD1 is a possible D gene (6 bases). The CDR3 contains 15 residues. Trimming removed 6 bases from V and 4 bases from J, with 17 bases in between. Germline lookup yields CDR1 MDHEN and CDR2 SYDVKM. As DNA, the CDR3 is TGTGCCAGCAGCCGCCGAATGACAGGTCCAGATACGCAGTATTTT. Protein product: CASSRRMTGPDTQYF.

This clonotype was counted ten times or more. The chain couples TRBV7-8 to TRBJ2-3, with D possibly matching TRBD2 (7 bases). The CDR3 runs 15 residues. Per germline, CDR1 SGHVS and CDR2 FQNEAQ. The V end was cut by 10 bases, the J end by 0 bases, with 17 bases between. Written as DNA, the CDR3 is TGTGCCACGCGGGGGCGTCACCTAAGCACAGATACGCAGTATTTT. Translation gives CATRGRHLSTDTQYF.

This sequence joins TRBV20-1 and TRBJ2-7; D remains unclear. V was trimmed by 6 bases and J by 4 bases, leaving 19 bases between them. Germline V gene sequence: CDR1 DFQATT, CDR2 SNEGSKA (reference sequence). The CDR3 sequence is 14 residues long. CDR3 loop: CSAHPRSERYEQYF. DNA of the CDR3: TGCAGTGCCCATCCAAGGTCAGAACGTTACGAGCAGTACTTC.

This clonotype has a handful of counts. This rearrangement joins TRBV2 to TRBJ2-4; D remains ambiguous. V lost 3 bases and J 0 bases, leaving 21 bases between the germline ends. Per germline, CDR1 SNHLY and CDR2 FYNNEI. The CDR3 is 19 residues long. CDR3 amino acids: CASSEFRLSDLLAKNIQYF. The CDR3 nucleotides read TGTGCCAGCAGTGAGTTTCGCCTGTCCGACCTCTTAGCCAAAAACATTCAGTACTTC.

This clonotype has ten or more counts. The genes are TRBV12-3 or TRBV12-4 and TRBJ1-4; D remains ambiguous. CDR3 size: 13 residues. Trimming pared 4 bases from V and 8 bases from J, leaving 11 bases between. In DNA form, the CDR3 reads TGTGCCAGCAGTTCTAGGGTGGGAGAAAAACTGTTTTTT. It is translated as CASSSRVGEKLFF.

This clonotype has ten or more counts. The chain recombines TRBV28 with TRBJ2-1; TRBD2 aligns across 8 bases. V lost 7 bases to trimming and J lost 5 bases; unmatched junction nucleotides: 13. The V gene's germline CDR1 is MDHEN and CDR2 SYDVKM. CDR3 size: 16 residues. The CDR3 loop is CASTLYPGGLDNEQFF. The CDR3 bases are TGTGCCAGCACCCTATATCCGGGGGGGCTCGACAATGAGCAGTTCTTC.

The chain employs TRBV7-8 and TRBJ1-1, with 7 bases aligning to TRBD1. Germline values: CDR1 SGHVS, CDR2 FQNEAQ. The V gene end was trimmed by 2 bases and the J gene end by 5 bases; junction bases not matched to a gene: 8. The CDR3 runs 15 residues. CDR3 sequence: CASSLLDRDGTEAFF. The CDR3 coding sequence is TGTGCCAGCAGCTTACTCGACAGGGACGGGACTGAAGCTTTCTTT.

The chain uses TRBV7-2 and TRBJ2-7; 11 nucleotides align to TRBD1. The CDR3 extends over 14 amino acids. V shed 11 bases, J shed 7 bases, and the junction held 13 bases outside the gene matches. Germline V gives CDR1 SGHTA, CDR2 FQGNSA. CDR3 in DNA: TGTGCCGGTGCAGGGGACAGGGGGTTCGAAGAGCAGTACTTC. Translation: CAGAGDRGFEEQYF.